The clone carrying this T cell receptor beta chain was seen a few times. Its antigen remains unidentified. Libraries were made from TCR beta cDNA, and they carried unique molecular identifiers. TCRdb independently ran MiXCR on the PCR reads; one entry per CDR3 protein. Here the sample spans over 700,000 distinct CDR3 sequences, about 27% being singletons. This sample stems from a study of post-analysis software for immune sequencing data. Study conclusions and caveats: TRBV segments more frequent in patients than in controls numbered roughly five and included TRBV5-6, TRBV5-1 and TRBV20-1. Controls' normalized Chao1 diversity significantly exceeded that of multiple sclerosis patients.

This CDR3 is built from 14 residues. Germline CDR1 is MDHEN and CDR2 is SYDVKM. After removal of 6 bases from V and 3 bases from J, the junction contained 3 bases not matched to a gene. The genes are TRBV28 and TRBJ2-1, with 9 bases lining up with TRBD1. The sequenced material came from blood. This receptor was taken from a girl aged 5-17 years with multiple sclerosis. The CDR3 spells CASRGQGLYNEQFF. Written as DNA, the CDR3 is TGTGCCAGCAGAGGACAGGGGCTCTACAATGAGCAGTTCTTC.